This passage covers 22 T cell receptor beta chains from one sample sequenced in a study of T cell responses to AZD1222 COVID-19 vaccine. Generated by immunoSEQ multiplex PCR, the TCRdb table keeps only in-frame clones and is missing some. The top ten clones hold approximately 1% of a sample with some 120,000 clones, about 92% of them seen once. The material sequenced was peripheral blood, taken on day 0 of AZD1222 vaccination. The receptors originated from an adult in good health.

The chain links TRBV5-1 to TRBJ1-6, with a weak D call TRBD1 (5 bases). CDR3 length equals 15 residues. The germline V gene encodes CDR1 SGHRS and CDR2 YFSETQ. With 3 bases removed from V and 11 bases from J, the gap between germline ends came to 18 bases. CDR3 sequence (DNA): TGCGCCAGCAGCTCAGGCAGGGCCTCCGATACACCCCTCCACTTT. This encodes CASSSGRASDTPLHF. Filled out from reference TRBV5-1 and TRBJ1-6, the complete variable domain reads KAGVTQTPRYLIKTRGQQVTLSCSPISGHRSVSWYQQTPGQGLQFLFEYFSETQRNKGNFPGRFSGRQFSNSRSEMNVSTLELGDSALYLCASSSGRASDTPLHFGNGTRLTVT.

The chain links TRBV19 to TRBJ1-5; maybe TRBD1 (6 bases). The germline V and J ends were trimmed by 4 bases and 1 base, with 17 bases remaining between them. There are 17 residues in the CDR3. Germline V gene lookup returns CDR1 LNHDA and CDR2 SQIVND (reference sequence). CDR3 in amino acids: CASSNHRVLRSNQPQHF. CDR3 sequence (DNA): TGTGCCAGTAGTAACCACAGGGTTCTACGCAGCAATCAGCCCCAGCATTTT.

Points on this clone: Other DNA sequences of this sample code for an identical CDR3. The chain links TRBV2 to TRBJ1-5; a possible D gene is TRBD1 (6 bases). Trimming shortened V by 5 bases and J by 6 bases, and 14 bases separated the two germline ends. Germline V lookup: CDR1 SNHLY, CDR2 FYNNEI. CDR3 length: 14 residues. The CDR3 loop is CASSLRGLGQPQHF. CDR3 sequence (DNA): TGTGCCAGCAGTCTCAGGGGTTTGGGTCAGCCCCAGCATTTT. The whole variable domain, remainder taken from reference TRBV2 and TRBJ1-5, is EPEVTQTPSHQVTQMGQEVILRCVPISNHLYFYWYRQILGQKVEFLVSFYNNEISEKSEIFDDQFSVERPDGSNFTLKIRSTKLEDSAMYFCASSLRGLGQPQHFGDGTRLSIL.

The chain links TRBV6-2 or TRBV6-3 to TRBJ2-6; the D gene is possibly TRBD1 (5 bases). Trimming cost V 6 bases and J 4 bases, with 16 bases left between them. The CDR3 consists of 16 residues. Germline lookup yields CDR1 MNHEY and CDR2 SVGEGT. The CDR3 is CASSPNRGRGANVLTF. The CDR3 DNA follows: TGTGCCAGCAGCCCTAATAGGGGTAGAGGGGCCAACGTCCTGACTTTC.

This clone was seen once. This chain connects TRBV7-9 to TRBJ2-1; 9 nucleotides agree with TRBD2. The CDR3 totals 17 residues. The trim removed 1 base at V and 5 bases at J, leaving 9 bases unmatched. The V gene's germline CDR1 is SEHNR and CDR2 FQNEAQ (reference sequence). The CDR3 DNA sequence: TGTGCCAGCAGCTTAGTAGTTGGCGGGAGGGCGGACAATGAGCAGTTCTTC. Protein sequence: CASSLVVGGRADNEQFF.

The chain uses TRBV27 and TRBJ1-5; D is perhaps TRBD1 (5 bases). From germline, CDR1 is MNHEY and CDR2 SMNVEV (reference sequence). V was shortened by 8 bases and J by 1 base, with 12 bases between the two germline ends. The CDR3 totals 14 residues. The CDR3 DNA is TGTGCCAGCGGCCTCGGGGCAAGCAATCAGCCCCAGCATTTT. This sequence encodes CASGLGASNQPQHF.

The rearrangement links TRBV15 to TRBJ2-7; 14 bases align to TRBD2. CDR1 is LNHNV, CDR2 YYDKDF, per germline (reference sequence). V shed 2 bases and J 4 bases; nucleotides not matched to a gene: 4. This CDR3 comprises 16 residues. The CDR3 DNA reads TGTGCCACCAGCAGATCCGGGACTAGCGGGAGATACGAGCAGTACTTC. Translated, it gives CATSRSGTSGRYEQYF.

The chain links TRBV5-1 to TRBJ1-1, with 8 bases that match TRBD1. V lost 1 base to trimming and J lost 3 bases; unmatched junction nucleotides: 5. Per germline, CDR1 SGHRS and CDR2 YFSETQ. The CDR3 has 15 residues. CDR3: CASSLLRGRHTEAFF. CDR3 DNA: TGCGCCAGCAGCTTGCTCAGGGGGCGTCACACTGAAGCTTTCTTT.

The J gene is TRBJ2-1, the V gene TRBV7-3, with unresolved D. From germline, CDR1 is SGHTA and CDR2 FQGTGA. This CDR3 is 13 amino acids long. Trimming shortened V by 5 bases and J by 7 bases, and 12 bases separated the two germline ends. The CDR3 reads CASSTNTINEQFF. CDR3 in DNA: TGTGCCAGCAGCACCAACACCATTAATGAGCAGTTCTTC.

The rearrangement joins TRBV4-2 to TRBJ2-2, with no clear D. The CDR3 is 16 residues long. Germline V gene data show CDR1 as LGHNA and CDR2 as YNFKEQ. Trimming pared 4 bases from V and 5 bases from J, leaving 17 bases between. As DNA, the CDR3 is TGTGCCAGCAGCCCCCTATTTCGTACCGAAACCGGGGAGCTGTTTTTT. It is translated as CASSPLFRTETGELFF.

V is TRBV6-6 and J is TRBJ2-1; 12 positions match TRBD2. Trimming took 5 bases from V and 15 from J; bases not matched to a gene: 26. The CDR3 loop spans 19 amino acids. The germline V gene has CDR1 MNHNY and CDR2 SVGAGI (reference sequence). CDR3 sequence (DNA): TGTGCCAGCAGTCTTACACCCCCGGCCGTACTAGCGGGAGGTGCAGGGGTGTTCTTC. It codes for CASSLTPPAVLAGGAGVFF.

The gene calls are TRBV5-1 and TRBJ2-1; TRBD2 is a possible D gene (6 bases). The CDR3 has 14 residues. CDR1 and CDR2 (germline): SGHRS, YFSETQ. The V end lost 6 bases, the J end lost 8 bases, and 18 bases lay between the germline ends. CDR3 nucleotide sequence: TGCGCCAGCAAAGCGGGTCCCCGGGCTGATGAGCAGTTCTTC. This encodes CASKAGPRADEQFF.

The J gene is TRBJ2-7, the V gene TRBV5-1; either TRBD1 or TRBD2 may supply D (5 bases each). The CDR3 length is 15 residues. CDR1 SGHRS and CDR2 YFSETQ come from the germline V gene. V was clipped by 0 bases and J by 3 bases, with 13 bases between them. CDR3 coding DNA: TGCGCCAGCAGCTTGGCCCTGGGGGTCAACTACGAGCAGTACTTC. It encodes CASSLALGVNYEQYF.

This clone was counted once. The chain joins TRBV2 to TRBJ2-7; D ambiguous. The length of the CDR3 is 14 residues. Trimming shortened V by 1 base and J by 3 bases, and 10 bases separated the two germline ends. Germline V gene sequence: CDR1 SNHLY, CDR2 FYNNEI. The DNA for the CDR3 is TGTGCCAGCAGTGAAGATTCTCCTTACTACGAGCAGTACTTC. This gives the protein CASSEDSPYYEQYF.

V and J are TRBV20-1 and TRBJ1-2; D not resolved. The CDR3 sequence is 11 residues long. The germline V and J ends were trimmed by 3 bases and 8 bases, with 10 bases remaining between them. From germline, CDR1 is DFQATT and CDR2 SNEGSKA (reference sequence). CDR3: CSASPGGGYTF. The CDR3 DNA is TGCAGTGCTAGCCCGGGCGGAGGCTACACCTTC.

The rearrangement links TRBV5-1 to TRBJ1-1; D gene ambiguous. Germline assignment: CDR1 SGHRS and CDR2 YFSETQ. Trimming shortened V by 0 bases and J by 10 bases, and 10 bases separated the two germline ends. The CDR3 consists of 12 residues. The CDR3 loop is CASSLGSEGAFF. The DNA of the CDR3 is TGCGCCAGCAGCTTGGGGAGTGAAGGAGCTTTCTTT.

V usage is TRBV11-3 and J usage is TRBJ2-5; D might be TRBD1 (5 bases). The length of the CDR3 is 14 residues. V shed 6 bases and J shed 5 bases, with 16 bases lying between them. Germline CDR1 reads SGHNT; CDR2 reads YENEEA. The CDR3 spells CASSRTTGGETQYF. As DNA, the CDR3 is TGTGCCAGCAGTCGAACTACAGGTGGGGAGACCCAGTACTTC. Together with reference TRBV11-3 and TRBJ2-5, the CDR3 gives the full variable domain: EAGVVQSPRYKIIEKKQPVAFWCNPISGHNTLYWYLQNLGQGPELLIRYENEEAVDDSQLPKDRFSAERLKGVDSTLKIQPAELGDSAVYLCASSRTTGGETQYFGPGTRLLVL.

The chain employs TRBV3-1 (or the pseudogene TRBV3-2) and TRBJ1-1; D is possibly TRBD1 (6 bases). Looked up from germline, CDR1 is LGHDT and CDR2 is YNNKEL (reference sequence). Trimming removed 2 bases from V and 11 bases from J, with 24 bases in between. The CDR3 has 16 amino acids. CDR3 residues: CASSQSGSSGALGAFF. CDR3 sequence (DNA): TGTGCCAGCAGCCAATCGGGTAGCTCGGGGGCCCTGGGGGCTTTCTTT.

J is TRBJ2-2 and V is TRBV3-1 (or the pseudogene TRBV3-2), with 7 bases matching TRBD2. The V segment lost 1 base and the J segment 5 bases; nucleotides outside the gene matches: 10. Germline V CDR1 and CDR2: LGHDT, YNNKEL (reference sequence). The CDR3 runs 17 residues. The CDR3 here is CASSQVGGGSFTGELFF. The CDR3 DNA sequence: TGTGCCAGCAGCCAAGTAGGTGGCGGGAGTTTTACCGGGGAGCTGTTTTTT.

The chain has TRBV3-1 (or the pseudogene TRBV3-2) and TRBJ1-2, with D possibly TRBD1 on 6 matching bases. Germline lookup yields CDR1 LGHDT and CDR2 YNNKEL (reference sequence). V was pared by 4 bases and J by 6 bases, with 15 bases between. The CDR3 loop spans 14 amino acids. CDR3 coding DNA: TGTGCCAGCAGCCTCCGTGCAGGGGAGGATGGCTACACCTTC. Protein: CASSLRAGEDGYTF.

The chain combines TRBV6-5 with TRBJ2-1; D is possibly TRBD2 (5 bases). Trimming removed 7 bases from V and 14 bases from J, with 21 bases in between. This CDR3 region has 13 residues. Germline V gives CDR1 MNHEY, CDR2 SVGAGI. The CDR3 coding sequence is TGTGCCAGCACTTCACCCAGCGGACCGTCAGAGTTCTTC. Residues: CASTSPSGPSEFF.

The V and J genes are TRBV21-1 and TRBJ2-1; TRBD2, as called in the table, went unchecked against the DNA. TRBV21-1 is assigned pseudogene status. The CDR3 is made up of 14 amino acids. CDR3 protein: CASSKAPRVNEQFF. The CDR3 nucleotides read TGTGCCAGCAGCAAAGCTCCCCGTGTCAATGAGCAGTTCTTC.